The clone carrying this T cell receptor (beta chain) was counted between two and nine times. Antigen specificity is unknown. The data were obtained in a study of identical twins. Study-level findings and limits: Among out-of-frame alpha sequences shared by twins, low generation probability occurred in excess. Among monozygotic twins, out-of-frame TCR alpha sharing exceeded what models predicted.

The CDR3 sequence is 15 residues long. TCRdb reprocessed the 5' RACE reads with MiXCR, giving one entry per CDR3 protein. The sample has roughly 190,000 distinct CDR3 sequences, roughly 15% seen once; the top ten hold 40%. Another study also made use of these data, one on T cells expressing NK-cell markers.

The clonotype comes from a woman younger than 35 in good health. This rearrangement joins TRBV21-1 to TRBJ2-5; TRBD2 is the table's D call and was not checked against the DNA. TRBV21-1 is a documented pseudogene. Input material: CD8+ T cells sorted from blood. The CDR3 here is CASRTAGGPQETQYF. The CDR3 bases are TGTGCCAGCAGGACGGCGGGGGGACCGCAAGAGACCCAGTACTTC.